Following are 2 T cell receptor beta chains from one sample sequenced in a study of blood T cell repertoires in COVID-19. TCRdb's table, derived via immunoSEQ multiplex PCR, lists solely in-frame clones and lacks some. The sample yields around 230,000 clones, 87% seen once. The sample consisted of peripheral blood. The source of these receptors is a man aged 55 to 70 who had recovered from COVID-19.

J is TRBJ1-5 and V is TRBV21-1. TRBV21-1 is a listed pseudogene. CDR3 length equals 15 residues. For the CDR3, the DNA is TGTGCCAGCAGCAAAAGGGGAGGGGGAGGTCAGCCCCAGCATTTT. Protein product: CASSKRGGGGQPQHF.

The chain has TRBV3-1 (or the pseudogene TRBV3-2) and TRBJ1-1; tentatively, D is TRBD1 (5 bases). The germline V and J ends were trimmed by 4 bases and 1 base, with 10 bases remaining between them. The CDR3 runs to 14 residues. Germline V gene sequence: CDR1 LGHDT, CDR2 YNNKEL (reference sequence). The CDR3 sequence: CASSRQGSNTEAFF. CDR3 bases: TGTGCCAGCAGCCGTCAGGGCTCGAACACTGAAGCTTTCTTT.